The 6 T cell receptor beta chains given below trace back to one sample, sequenced in a study of graft-versus-host responses after intestinal transplantation. The assay was immunoSEQ multiplex PCR, and TCRdb's table has in-frame clones only and misses some. Among fewer than 95,000 clones, 85% to 95% were seen once, and the ten largest hold roughly 2%. Antigens of these TCRs are unknown. Sequenced material: unstimulated CD8+ T cells sorted from spleen or lymph node cells, taken before intestinal transplant. The origin of the receptors is a human donor who received an intestinal transplant.

The chain carries TRBV29-1 and TRBJ1-2, with TRBD1 as a possible D gene (5 bases). The CDR3 covers 15 residues. Trimming left V 1 base short and J 0 bases short, with 12 bases between. CDR1 is SQVTM and CDR2 is ANQGSEA in the germline V gene. CDR3 in DNA: TGCAGCGTTGAAGCCCTGACAGCCCCTAACTATGGCTACACCTTC. Its protein is CSVEALTAPNYGYTF.

The rearrangement links TRBV29-1 to TRBJ2-7; D is unclear. V was cut by 1 base and J by 8 bases, with 9 bases left in between. The CDR3 contains 11 residues. Germline lookup yields CDR1 SQVTM and CDR2 ANQGSEA. The CDR3 region is CSVEGSYKQYF. The CDR3 DNA reads as TGCAGCGTTGAAGGCAGTTATAAGCAGTACTTC.

For the CDR3, the DNA is TGTGCCAGCAGCTTAGTTACGGGGAGCCATGGCTACACCTTC. Protein sequence: CASSLVTGSHGYTF. J is TRBJ1-2 and V is TRBV7-9; D is uncertain. The V gene lost 1 base and the J gene lost 6 bases, with 12 bases spanning the gap. The length of the CDR3 is 14 residues. CDR1 and CDR2 from the germline V gene are SEHNR and FQNEAQ (reference sequence).

The CDR3 is CASSPKGGGRDEQYF. Written as DNA, the CDR3 is TGTGCCAGCAGTCCCAAAGGGGGGGGCAGAGACGAGCAGTACTTC. J is TRBJ2-7 and V is TRBV27; maybe TRBD2 (7 bases). The germline gives CDR1 MNHEY, CDR2 SMNVEV (reference sequence). With 5 bases removed from V and 5 bases from J, the gap between germline ends came to 19 bases. The CDR3 length is 15 residues.

The chain carries TRBV27 and TRBJ2-3; 8 bases align to TRBD2. V lost 6 bases to trimming and J lost 5 bases; unmatched junction nucleotides: 10. The CDR3 runs 15 residues. Germline CDR1 MNHEY, CDR2 SMNVEV (reference sequence). CDR3 residues: CASSPRSGGRDTQYF. The CDR3 coding sequence is TGTGCCAGCAGCCCTAGGTCGGGGGGGAGAGATACGCAGTATTTT.

The rearrangement links TRBV30 to TRBJ1-1, with D possibly TRBD1 on 5 matching bases. V shed 1 base and J shed 2 bases, with 11 bases lying between them. Germline lookup yields CDR1 GTSNPN and CDR2 SVGIG (reference sequence). This CDR3 is built from 14 residues. CDR3 nucleotides: TGTGCCTGGAGTGGAGGGACTTCAAACACTGAAGCTTTCTTT. It is translated as CAWSGGTSNTEAFF.